This entry describes one TCR beta chain. Its antigen is currently unknown. Generated by immunoSEQ multiplex PCR, the TCRdb table keeps only in-frame clones and is missing some. The data show over 100,000 clones, 86% seen once. This entry is derived from a study of T cell responses to AZD1222 COVID-19 vaccine. Study-level results: The sample set comprised mostly white British donors with more females, and clonal diversity was possibly underestimated.

This CDR3 has 15 amino acids. Germline V lookup: CDR1 SGHRS, CDR2 YFSETQ. Trimming pared 1 base from V and 0 bases from J, leaving 11 bases between. The receptor was isolated from an adult who received the MenACWY meningococcal vaccine as a control. This specimen was peripheral blood, taken 28 days after the second dose of the MenACWY control vaccine. The chain joins TRBV5-1 to TRBJ2-7; a weak D match, TRBD1 (6 bases). As DNA, the CDR3 is TGCGCCAGCAGCTTGCAGACAGGAAGCTCCTACGAGCAGTACTTC. It translates to CASSLQTGSSYEQYF.